Sequencing of this T cell receptor (beta chain) was carried out in a study of early T cells in non-severe SARS-CoV-2 infection. About the study: The study sequenced bulk RNA from unsorted whole blood, with chains unpaired.

Note on this clonotype: The antigen remains undetermined.

The V gene's germline CDR1 is SGDLS and CDR2 YYNGEE. This CDR3 spans 16 amino acids. Losses at the gene ends were 1 base for V and 4 bases for J; bases not matched to a gene: 7. Study outcomes and limitations: VDJdb matching favored anti-spike CD8 responses, missing private and CD4 specificities.

Researchers attached unique molecular identifiers to individual cDNA molecules. TCRdb reanalysed the 5' RACE reads using MiXCR and keeps one entry per CDR3 protein. The sample consists of some 80,000 distinct CDR3 sequences, around 10% of them appearing once. This TCR was sampled from an adult who was a healthcare worker with PCR-confirmed SARS-CoV-2 infection or an uninfected control (not recorded which). The donor label of this sample is uncertain. The chain combines TRBV9 with TRBJ2-3; TRBD2 agrees at 9 bases. The specimen was whole blood, collected at baseline. The DNA of the CDR3 is TGTGCCAGCAGCGTACCGGCAGCGGGGGGCGCAGATACGCAGTATTTT. It yields the protein CASSVPAAGGADTQYF.